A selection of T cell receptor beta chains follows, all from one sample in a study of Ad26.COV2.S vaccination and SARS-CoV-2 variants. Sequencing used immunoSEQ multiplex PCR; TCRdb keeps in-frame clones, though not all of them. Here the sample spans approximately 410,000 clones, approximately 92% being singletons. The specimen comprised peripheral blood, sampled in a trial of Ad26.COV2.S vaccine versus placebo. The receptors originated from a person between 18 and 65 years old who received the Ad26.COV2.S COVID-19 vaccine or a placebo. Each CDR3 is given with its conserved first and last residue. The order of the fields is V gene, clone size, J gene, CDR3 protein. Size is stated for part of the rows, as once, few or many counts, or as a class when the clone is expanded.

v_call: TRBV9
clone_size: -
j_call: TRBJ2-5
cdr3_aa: CASSVGTPTGSQYF

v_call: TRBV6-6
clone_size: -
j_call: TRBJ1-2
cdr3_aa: CASSPGTGGMGGYTF

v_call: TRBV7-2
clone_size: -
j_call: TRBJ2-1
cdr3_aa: CASSSPGLAGGSSYNEQFF

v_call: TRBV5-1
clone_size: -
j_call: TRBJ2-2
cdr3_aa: CASSLAGSNTGELFF

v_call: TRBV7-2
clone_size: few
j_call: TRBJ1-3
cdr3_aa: CASSDRPSGNTIYF

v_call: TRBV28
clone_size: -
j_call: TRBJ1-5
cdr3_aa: CASSFRTGVDNQPQHF

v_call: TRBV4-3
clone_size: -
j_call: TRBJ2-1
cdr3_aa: CASSQETGLDEQFF

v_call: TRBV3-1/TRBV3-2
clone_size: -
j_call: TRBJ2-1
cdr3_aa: CASSQAIHSHPSSSYNEQFF

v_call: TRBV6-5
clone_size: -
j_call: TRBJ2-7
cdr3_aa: CASRIQGSGSYEQYF

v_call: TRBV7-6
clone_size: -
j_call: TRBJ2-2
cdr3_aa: CASSPTGGGTGELFF

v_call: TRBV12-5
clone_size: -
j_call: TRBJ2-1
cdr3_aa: CASGLTPNNEQFF